The entry that follows covers one TCR beta chain sequence. The antigen it recognizes is unknown. The receptor library was made with the immunoSEQ multiplex PCR assay. A mixture of 60 forward primers for TCR Vbeta segments and 13 reverse primers for TCR Jbeta segments was used in the multiplex PCR. The CDR3 region of rearranged TCR beta genes was amplified from genomic DNA by a multiplex PCR assay. Amplified TCR beta libraries were sequenced as 87-base-pair reads on the Illumina HiSeq System. Under the source paper's analysis protocol: A later analysis counted tens of millions of unique TCR beta chains across the approximately 700 repertoires, and around 12 million of these chains were shared by at least two donors. To remove PCR and sequencing errors, raw reads were error-corrected and collapsed into unique sequences using a nearest-neighbor algorithm that merged closely related sequences. Alignment of CDR3 sequences to IMGT reference sequences was used to assign V, D and J gene segments. For a sequence to be retained, a match of at least six nucleotides to both a V gene segment and a J gene segment was required. Rearrangements were classified as productive when the CDR3 lacked stop codons and remained in frame with V and J, and all other rearrangements were classified as non-productive. Following IMGT convention, CDR3 was defined as the stretch from the second conserved V-encoded cysteine up to the conserved J-encoded phenylalanine. In an earlier analysis of some 550 of the donors, sequences lacking an unambiguous match to a single V gene segment were excluded. In an earlier analysis of a few hundred of the donors, V segments were called functional above 56.7% productive rearrangements and were called segregating when the between-donor standard deviation exceeded 5%. A statistical classification framework was built for diagnosing cytomegalovirus status from the catalog of TCR beta chain sequences. In a later analysis, V and J genes were assigned by comparing TCR nucleotide sequences against IMGT/GENE-DB human TR gene sequences. Using the TCRdist pipeline, a later analysis assigned CDR3 sequences along with most-parsimonious VDJ recombination scenarios. In a later analysis, each TCR beta chain was defined by its CDR3 amino acid sequence together with its V-gene family, and reads without a unique V-gene family were excluded. As a way to deal with suspected cross-contamination and a sequencing artifact, a later analysis dropped 450 to 700 nucleotide sequences that were highly shared and had low generation probability. A later analysis calculated a clonal expansion index for each public chain from normalized within-repertoire ranks of inferred template counts. In a later analysis, generation probabilities were computed with a VDJ recombination model fitted to out-of-frame rearrangements, and the resulting probabilities were checked against IGoR. In a later analysis, TCR-TCR, TCR-HLA and TCR-CMV co-occurrence was scored with hypergeometric tests, and a repertoire-size bias correction was applied to TCR pairs. In a later analysis, false discovery rates were estimated by permuting HLA or CMV assignments 20 times. A later analysis grouped co-occurring TCRs with DBSCAN, adding TCRdist sequence similarity when clustering within HLA-allele-positive subsets. Repertoires with fewer than 30,000 or more than 120,000 public chains were left out of co-occurrence clustering, as were five repertoires with anomalous nucleotide sharing. The table was pulled from immuneACCESS by TCRdb, which kept in-frame rearrangements only. Such tables lose some clones; where checked, under half of the loss comes from unresolved V genes, and the rest has no known cause. D and trimming were read from the DNA, whereas the V and J calls and clone size are those reported in that table. The data table for this sample lists 150,000 to 250,000 clones. In total, the top ten clones hold 0.74% of the sample.

This specimen belongs to a study of cytomegalovirus exposure and HLA in healthy donors (dated by TCRdb to the late 2010s). Notes on the research overall: An earlier analysis of approximately 640 of the donors reported about 250 Gb of sequence data and about 100 million unique TCR beta sequences from approximately 180 million T cells. Roughly 290 gigabases of sequencing data and roughly 80 million unique TCR sequences made up an early release that covered some 640 HLA-typed donors. Among the approximately 430 genotyped donors, approximately 82% belonged to the genetic ancestry cluster associated with self-reported Caucasian donors. The study aimed to test whether cataloging public T cell receptors could reveal signatures of past pathogen exposure. The T cell repertoires of under 700 subjects were profiled by immunosequencing and related to cytomegalovirus serostatus. Besides the first cohort of some 670 subjects, a separate validation cohort made up of 120 different subjects was used. To predict cytomegalovirus infection status, the study brought together high-throughput TCR immunosequencing, statistical association of individual TCRs with disease status, and machine learning. A later analysis re-examined previously published TCR beta repertoires from 600 to 700 donors and added high-resolution HLA genotyping to investigate patterns of TCR occurrence. Rather than drawing on any new phenotypic data, the later analysis identified candidate immune exposures from TCR beta sequences and the way those sequences occurred across donors. An earlier analysis of approximately 580 of the donors used high-throughput TCR beta sequencing to judge whether each TCR beta V gene segment behaved as functional or pseudogenic. Donor age, sex, ethnicity and CMV serostatus were compiled together with the repertoire data. A later genetic analysis took genome-wide SNP genotypes for about three fifths of the 666 donors and used that subset as a discovery cohort. Every repertoire in the discovery cohort had been generated on one and the same sequencing platform. Class I and class II HLA loci were covered by the typing at four-digit resolution. Typing coverage differed by locus: A, B, C, DRB1 and DQB1 were typed in about 620-640 donors, DQA1 in about 560, DPA1 in 600 to 610, and DPB1 in roughly 470. A few DR-DQ haplotypes were treated as single units for association and clustering because of strong linkage in the cohort. Among 300 to 500 genotyped donors of the cohort, an average of roughly 230,000 unique TCR beta nucleotide sequences was sequenced per donor, of which approximately 18% were non-productive. What the work shows at the level of the full study, not this receptor alone: A later analysis found that HLA-associated TCR beta chains were more clonally expanded and had lower generation probabilities than equally common non-associated chains. The cohort was sequenced for TCR beta chains only, and without alpha or paired-chain data the features that could be detected were limited. The classifier was reported to diagnose cytomegalovirus status with high specificity and sensitivity in both the original cohort and the validation cohort. Most TCR sequences were observed very rarely across donors, whereas some public TCRs were present in many individuals. A cluster of highly shared sequence variants was judged likely to be a technical artifact of the sequencing pipeline. According to a later analysis, most CMV-associated TCR beta chains appeared to be HLA-restricted, and the HLA associations seemed to be driven largely by CMV exposure. A further reported finding was that TCR beta sequences accurately predicted the HLA-A and HLA-B alleles for most subjects in the first cohort. When HLA alleles, especially DR and DQ, strongly co-occurred, attributing TCR associations to individual alleles was difficult. According to a later analysis, TCR association rates differed among HLA loci, with DRB1 alleles showing the most associated TCRs and HLA-C alleles showing the fewest. The study gave a list of 150 to 200 TCR beta chains associated with cytomegalovirus. Compared with the 666-donor mean, donors in an Asian-associated ancestry cluster had fewer N-insertions in productive TCRs, according to a later genetic analysis. Linkage disequilibrium might explain the correlated functional status among segregating V segments, but an unknown experimental factor could not be excluded. Several of the top co-occurrence clusters appeared to be linked to parvovirus B19, influenza, CMV and Epstein-Barr virus, according to a later analysis. The earlier analysis of approximately 590 of the donors excluded about 16 rarely observed V segments, including chromosome 9 orphons, because counts were too low. Because some donors lacked HLA typing at each locus, the association tests relied only on the typed subset. In an earlier analysis of more than 450 of the donors, most TCR beta V segments were observed in productive rearrangements about 87% or about 30% of the time, broadly matching IMGT annotations. The only immune exposure information available for the cohort was CMV serostatus. Presence/absence analyses assumed roughly uniform sequencing depth across donors, an assumption that may not hold. Some IMGT-functional V segments, including TRBV6-2 and TRBV6-3, could not be told apart with the 87-base-pair reads, so those segments were excluded. In a later genetic analysis, a missense DCLRE1C variant was associated with V-gene and J-gene trimming of TCR beta chains, and the association was replicated in an independent cohort. According to the authors, the approach could potentially be generalized to other disease states and immunological phenotypes. In a later analysis, around 17,000 TCR beta sequences were associated with specific HLA alleles at a false discovery rate of 0.05. A few of the identified cytomegalovirus-associated TCR beta chains were confirmed in vitro to be specific for cytomegalovirus antigens.

According to the germline V gene, CDR1 reads MNHNS and CDR2 reads SASEGT. At the junction V is shortened by 6 bases and J by 6 bases; bases outside the gene matches: 4. The CDR3 has 12 amino acids, counting the end cysteine and phenylalanine. The kept DNA is CDR3 alone, 36 bases in frame from the first base. The cohort consisted of some 670 healthy bone marrow donors. Cohort members were all nominally healthy when sampled, although unrecorded immune exposures were likely present. The donor was CMV seronegative and belonged to the group of around 400 seronegative cohort members. Each donor provided a peripheral blood sample, and peripheral blood mononuclear cells were used for TCR beta sequencing. Genomic DNA extraction from the blood cell samples was performed with the Qiagen DNeasy Blood Extraction Kit.

The sequence derives from a boy under 18 in good health and CMV-seronegative. The specimen sequenced was PBMCs. Recombination connected TRBV6-1 to TRBJ2-7, with 8 bases in between that match TRBD1. The nucleotides are TGTGCCAGCAGGGACAGGGCAGGCGAGCAGTACTTC. This codes for CASRDRAGEQYF.